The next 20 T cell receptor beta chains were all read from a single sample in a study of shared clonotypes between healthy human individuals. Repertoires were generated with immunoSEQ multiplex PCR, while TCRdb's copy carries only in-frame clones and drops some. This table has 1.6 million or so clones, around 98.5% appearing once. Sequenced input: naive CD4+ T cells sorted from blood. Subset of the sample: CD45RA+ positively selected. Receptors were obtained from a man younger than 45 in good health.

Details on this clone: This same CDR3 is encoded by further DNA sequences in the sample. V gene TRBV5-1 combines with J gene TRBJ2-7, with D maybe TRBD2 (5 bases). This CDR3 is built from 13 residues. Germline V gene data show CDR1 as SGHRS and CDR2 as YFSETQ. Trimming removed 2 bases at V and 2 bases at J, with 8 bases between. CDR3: CASSFGGTYEQYF. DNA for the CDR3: TGCGCCAGCAGCTTCGGAGGAACCTACGAGCAGTACTTC.

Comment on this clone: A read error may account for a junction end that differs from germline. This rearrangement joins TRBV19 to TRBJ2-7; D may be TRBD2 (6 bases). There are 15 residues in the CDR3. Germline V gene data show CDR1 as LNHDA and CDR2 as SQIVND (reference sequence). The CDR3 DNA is TGTGCCAGTAGTGTAGAGGAGGGGCGGTTCTACGAGCAGTACTTC. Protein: CASSVEEGRFYEQYF. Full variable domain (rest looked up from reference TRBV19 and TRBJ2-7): DGGITQSPKYLFRKEGQNVTLSCEQNLNHDAMYWYRQDPGQGLRLIYYSQIVNDFQKGDIAEGYSVSREKKESFPLTVTSAQKNPTAFYLCASSVEEGRFYEQYFGPGTRLTVT.

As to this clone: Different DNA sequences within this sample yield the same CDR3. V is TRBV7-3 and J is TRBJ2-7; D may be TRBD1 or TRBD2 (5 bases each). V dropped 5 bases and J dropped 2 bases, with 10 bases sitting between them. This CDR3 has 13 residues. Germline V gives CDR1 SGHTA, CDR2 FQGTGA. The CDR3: CASSRDGPYEQYF. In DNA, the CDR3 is TGTGCCAGCAGCCGGGACGGACCCTACGAGCAGTACTTC. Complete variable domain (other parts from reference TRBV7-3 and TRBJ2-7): GAGVSQTPSNKVTEKGKYVELRCDPISGHTALYWYRQSLGQGPEFLIYFQGTGAADDSGLPNDRFFAVRPEGSVSTLKIQRTERGDSAVYLCASSRDGPYEQYFGPGTRLTVT.

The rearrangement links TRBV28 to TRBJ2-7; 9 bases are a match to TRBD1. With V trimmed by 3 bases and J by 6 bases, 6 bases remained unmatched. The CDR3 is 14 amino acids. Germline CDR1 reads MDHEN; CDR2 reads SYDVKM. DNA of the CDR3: TGTGCCAGCAGTTTGGGGACAGGGCATATCGAGCAGTACTTC. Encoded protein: CASSLGTGHIEQYF.

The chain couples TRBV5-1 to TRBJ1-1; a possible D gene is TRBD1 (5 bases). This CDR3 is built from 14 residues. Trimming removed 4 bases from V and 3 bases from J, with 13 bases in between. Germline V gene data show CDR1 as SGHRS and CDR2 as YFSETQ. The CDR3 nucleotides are TGCGCCAGCAGCCAACTGACAGCGGACACTGAAGCTTTCTTT. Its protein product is CASSQLTADTEAFF.

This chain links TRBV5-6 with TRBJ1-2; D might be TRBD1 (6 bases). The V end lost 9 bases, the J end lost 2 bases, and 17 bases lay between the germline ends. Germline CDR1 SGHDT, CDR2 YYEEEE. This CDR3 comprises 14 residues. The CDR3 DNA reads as TGTGCCACCAAAGGGACACCAAACAACTATGGCTACACCTTC. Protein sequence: CATKGTPNNYGYTF.

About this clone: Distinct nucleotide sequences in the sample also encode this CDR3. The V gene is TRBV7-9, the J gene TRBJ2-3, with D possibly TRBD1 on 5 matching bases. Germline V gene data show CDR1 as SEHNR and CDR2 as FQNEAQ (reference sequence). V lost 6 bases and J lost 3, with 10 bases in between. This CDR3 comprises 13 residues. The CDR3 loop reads CASSLRETDTQYF. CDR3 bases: TGTGCCAGCAGTCTCAGGGAAACAGATACGCAGTATTTT.

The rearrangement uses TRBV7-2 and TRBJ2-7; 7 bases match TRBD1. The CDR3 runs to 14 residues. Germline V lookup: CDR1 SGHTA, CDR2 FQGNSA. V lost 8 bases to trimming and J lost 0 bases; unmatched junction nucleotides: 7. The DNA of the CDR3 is TGTGCCAGCCAGTCCTGGGACAGCTCCTACGAGCAGTACTTC. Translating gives CASQSWDSSYEQYF. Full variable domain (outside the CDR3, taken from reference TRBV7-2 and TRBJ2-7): GAGVSQSPSNKVTEKGKDVELRCDPISGHTALYWYRQSLGQGLEFLIYFQGNSAPDKSGLPSDRFSAERTGGSVSTLTIQRTQQEDSAVYLCASQSWDSSYEQYFGPGTRLTVT.

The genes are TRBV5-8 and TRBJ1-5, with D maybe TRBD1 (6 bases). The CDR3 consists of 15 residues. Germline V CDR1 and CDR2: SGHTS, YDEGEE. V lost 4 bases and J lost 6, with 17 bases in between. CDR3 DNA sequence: TGTGCCAGCAGCGATCTTGGGGGGCCCGGTCAGCCCCAGCATTTT. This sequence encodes CASSDLGGPGQPQHF.

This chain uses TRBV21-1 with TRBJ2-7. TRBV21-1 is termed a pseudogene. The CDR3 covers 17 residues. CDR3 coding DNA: TGTGCCAGCAGCAAACGGATACATCTCCCTGGGGTCTACGAGCAGTACTTC. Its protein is CASSKRIHLPGVYEQYF.

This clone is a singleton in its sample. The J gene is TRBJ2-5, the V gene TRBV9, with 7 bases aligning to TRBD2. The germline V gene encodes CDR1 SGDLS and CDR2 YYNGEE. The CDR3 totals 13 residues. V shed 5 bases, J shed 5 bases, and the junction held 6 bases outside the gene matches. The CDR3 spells CASSGRARETQYF. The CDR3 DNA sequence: TGTGCCAGCAGTGGGAGGGCCCGGGAGACCCAGTACTTC.

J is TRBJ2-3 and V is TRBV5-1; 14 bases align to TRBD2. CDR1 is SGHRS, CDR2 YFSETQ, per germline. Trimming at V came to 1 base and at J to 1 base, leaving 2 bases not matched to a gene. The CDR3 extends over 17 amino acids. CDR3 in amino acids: CASSLRGLAGGTDTQYF. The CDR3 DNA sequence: TGCGCCAGCAGCTTGCGGGGACTAGCGGGAGGCACAGATACGCAGTATTTT. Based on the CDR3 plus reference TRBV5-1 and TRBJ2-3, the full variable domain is KAGVTQTPRYLIKTRGQQVTLSCSPISGHRSVSWYQQTPGQGLQFLFEYFSETQRNKGNFPGRFSGRQFSNSRSEMNVSTLELGDSALYLCASSLRGLAGGTDTQYFGPGTRLTVL.

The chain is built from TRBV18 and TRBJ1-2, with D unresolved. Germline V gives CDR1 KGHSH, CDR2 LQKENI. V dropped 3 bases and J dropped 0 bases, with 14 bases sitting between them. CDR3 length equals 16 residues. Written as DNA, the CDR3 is TGTGCCAGCTCACCCCAACTGGACGGCTCTAACTATGGCTACACCTTC. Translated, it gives CASSPQLDGSNYGYTF.

CDR3 residues: CASSFETDYEQYF. CDR3 sequence (DNA): TGCGCCAGCAGCTTCGAGACGGATTACGAGCAGTACTTC. V gene TRBV5-1 combines with J gene TRBJ2-7; D is unclear. Germline V CDR1 and CDR2: SGHRS, YFSETQ. The CDR3 contains 13 residues. The germline V and J ends were trimmed by 2 bases and 4 bases, with 10 bases remaining between them.

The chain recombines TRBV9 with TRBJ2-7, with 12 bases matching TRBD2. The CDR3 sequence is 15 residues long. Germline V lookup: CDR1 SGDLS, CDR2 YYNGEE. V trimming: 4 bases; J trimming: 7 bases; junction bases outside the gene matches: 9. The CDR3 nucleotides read TGTGCCAGCAGCTCGGGACTAGCGGGCTCATCAGAGCAGTACTTC. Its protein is CASSSGLAGSSEQYF.

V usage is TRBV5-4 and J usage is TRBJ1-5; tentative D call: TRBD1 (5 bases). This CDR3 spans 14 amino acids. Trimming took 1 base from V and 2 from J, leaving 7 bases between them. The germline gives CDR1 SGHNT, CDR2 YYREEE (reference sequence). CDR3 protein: CASSLMGGNQPQHF. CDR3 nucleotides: TGTGCCAGCAGCTTGATGGGGGGCAATCAGCCCCAGCATTTT.

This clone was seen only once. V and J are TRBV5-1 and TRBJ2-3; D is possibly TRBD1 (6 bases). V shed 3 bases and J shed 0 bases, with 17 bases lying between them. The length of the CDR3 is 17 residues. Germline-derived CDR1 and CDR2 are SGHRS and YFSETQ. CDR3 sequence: CASSSGDRGFSTDTQYF. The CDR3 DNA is TGCGCCAGCAGCTCAGGGGATAGGGGATTTAGCACAGATACGCAGTATTTT. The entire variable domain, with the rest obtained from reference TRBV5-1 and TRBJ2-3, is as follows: KAGVTQTPRYLIKTRGQQVTLSCSPISGHRSVSWYQQTPGQGLQFLFEYFSETQRNKGNFPGRFSGRQFSNSRSEMNVSTLELGDSALYLCASSSGDRGFSTDTQYFGPGTRLTVL.

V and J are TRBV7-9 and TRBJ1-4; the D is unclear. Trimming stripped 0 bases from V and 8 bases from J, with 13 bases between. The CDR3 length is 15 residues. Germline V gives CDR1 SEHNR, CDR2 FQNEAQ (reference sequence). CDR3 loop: CASSLALQIREKLFF. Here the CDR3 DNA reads TGTGCCAGCAGCTTAGCGTTACAGATCCGAGAAAAACTGTTTTTT.

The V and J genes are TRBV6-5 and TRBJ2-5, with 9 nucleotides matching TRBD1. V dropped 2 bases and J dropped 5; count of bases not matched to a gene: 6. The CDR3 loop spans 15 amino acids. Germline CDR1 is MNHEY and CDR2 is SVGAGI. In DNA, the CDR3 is TGTGCCAGCAGTTACAGCGGGACAGGGTTGGAGACCCAGTACTTC. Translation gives CASSYSGTGLETQYF.

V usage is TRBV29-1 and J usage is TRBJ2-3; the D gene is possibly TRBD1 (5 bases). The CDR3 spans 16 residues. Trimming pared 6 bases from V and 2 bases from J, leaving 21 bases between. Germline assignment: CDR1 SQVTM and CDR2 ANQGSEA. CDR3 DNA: TGCAGCGTCCGACAGAGCCAGGTCCACCTCACAGATACGCAGTATTTT. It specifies CSVRQSQVHLTDTQYF.